Listed below are T cell receptor beta chains from one sample, sequenced in a study of shared clonotypes between healthy human individuals. Only in-frame clones appear in the TCRdb table, and some are missing; sequencing was by immunoSEQ multiplex PCR. The sample has 1,100,000 or so clones, approximately 80% seen once; the top ten hold approximately 0.5%. Sequencing was carried out using memory CD4+ T cells from PBMCs. The receptors originated from a young man in good health. Some clones in this sample may be carry-over from other donors' samples. Both conserved end residues are part of each CDR3. D genes are given only for firm matches. Rows give clone size only sometimes, using once, few, many, or a class for an expanded clone.

j_gene | d_gene | len | abundance | v_gene | CDR3aa | CDR3nt
TRBJ2-7 | TRBD1 | 15 | - | TRBV11-1 | CASSLQRTGSYEQYF | TGTGCCAGCAGCTTACAGAGGACAGGTAGCTACGAGCAGTACTTC
TRBJ2-1 | - | 13 | - | TRBV5-1 | CASSSTSYNEQFF | TGCGCCAGCAGCTCGACTAGTTACAATGAGCAGTTCTTC
TRBJ1-5 | TRBD1 | 11 | - | TRBV20-1 | CSAMRTGNQHF | TGCAGTGCCATGAGGACAGGGAACCAGCATTTT
TRBJ2-2 | - | 12 | - | TRBV2 | CASSVIGGELFF | TGTGCCAGCAGTGTAATTGGGGGGGAGCTGTTTTTT
TRBJ2-7 | TRBD1 | 15 | - | TRBV7-9 | CASSWGGDRGYEQYF | TGTGCCAGCAGCTGGGGTGGGGACAGGGGATACGAGCAGTACTTC
TRBJ1-1 | - | 13 | few | TRBV6-1 | CASTRANGAEAFF | TGTGCCAGCACGCGGGCAAACGGCGCTGAAGCTTTCTTT
TRBJ2-3 | - | 13 | few | TRBV4-1 | CASSQRSGDTQYF | TGCGCCAGCAGCCAACGTTCGGGAGATACGCAGTATTTT
TRBJ2-7 | TRBD1 | 14 | - | TRBV6-1 | CASRRDRGDYEQYF | TGTGCCAGCAGGAGAGACAGGGGTGACTACGAGCAGTACTTC
TRBJ1-2 | TRBD1 | 13 | - | TRBV19 | CASIRTGGFGYTF | TGTGCCAGTATCAGGACAGGGGGCTTCGGCTACACCTTC
TRBJ2-5 | - | 11 | - | TRBV19 | CASSIGEAQYF | TGTGCCAGTAGTATCGGAGAGGCCCAGTACTTC
TRBJ2-2 | - | 15 | - | TRBV4-1 | CASSQDRRATGELFF | TGCGCCAGCAGCCAAGATAGGCGGGCCACCGGGGAGCTGTTTTTT
TRBJ1-2 | - | 14 | - | TRBV19 | CASSVPGTGYGYTF | TGTGCCAGTAGTGTTCCCGGGACGGGCTATGGCTACACCTTC
TRBJ2-1 | TRBD2 | 15 | - | TRBV5-4 | CASSLTSGSYNEQFF | TGTGCCAGCAGTTTGACTAGCGGGTCCTACAATGAGCAGTTCTTC
TRBJ2-5 | - | 15 | - | TRBV9 | CASSVVPGPQETQYF | TGTGCCAGCAGCGTAGTTCCAGGGCCACAAGAGACCCAGTACTTC
TRBJ1-2 | TRBD1 | 16 | - | TRBV4-1 | CASSQTTNRGNYGYTF | TGCGCCAGCAGCCAAACCACTAACAGGGGAAACTATGGCTACACCTTC
TRBJ2-7 | - | 14 | - | TRBV5-1 | CASSLSWPTYEQYF | TGCGCCAGCAGCTTGTCTTGGCCCACCTACGAGCAGTACTTC
TRBJ1-1 | - | 15 | - | TRBV5-1 | CASSLSPGRDTEAFF | TGCGCCAGCAGCTTGTCGCCGGGGCGAGACACTGAAGCTTTCTTT
TRBJ2-1 | TRBD1 | 15 | many | TRBV9 | CASSVRGQGDGEQFF | TGTGCCAGCAGCGTACGGGGACAGGGTGATGGTGAGCAGTTCTTC
TRBJ2-5 | TRBD1 | 14 | once | TRBV19 | CASRRTGGKETQYF | TGTGCCAGTAGGCGGACAGGGGGGAAAGAGACCCAGTACTTC
TRBJ1-1 | TRBD1 | 15 | - | TRBV5-8 | CASSRRQGANTEAFF | TGTGCCAGCAGCCGAAGACAGGGGGCGAACACTGAAGCTTTCTTT
TRBJ1-5 | TRBD1 | 15 | - | TRBV19 | CASSIWTGINQPQHF | TGTGCCAGTAGTATTTGGACAGGGATCAATCAGCCCCAGCATTTT
TRBJ1-2 | - | 13 | - | TRBV7-9 | CASSYRQDYGYTF | TGTGCCAGCAGCTACAGACAGGACTATGGCTACACCTTC
TRBJ1-1 | TRBD1 | 15 | few | TRBV10-3 | CAISLNRGGDTEAFF | TGTGCCATCAGTCTTAACAGGGGCGGGGATACTGAAGCTTTCTTT
TRBJ2-1 | - | 17 | - | TRBV19 | CASSIGGGPSRNNEQFF | TGTGCCAGTAGTATAGGGGGAGGCCCCTCAAGAAACAATGAGCAGTTCTTC
TRBJ2-7 | - | 15 | - | TRBV7-6 | CASSLQGGFSYEQYF | TGTGCCAGCAGCTTACAGGGAGGTTTCTCCTACGAGCAGTACTTC
TRBJ2-5 | TRBD2 | 15 | - | TRBV5-4 | CASSLPGTSGETQYF | TGTGCCAGCAGCCTTCCAGGGACTAGCGGAGAGACCCAGTACTTC
TRBJ2-1 | - | 13 | - | TRBV6-1 | CASIYSTENEQFF | TGTGCCAGCATTTACAGCACCGAGAATGAGCAGTTCTTC
TRBJ2-5 | - | 14 | few | TRBV6-1 | CASSEWKAWETQYF | TGTGCCAGCAGTGAATGGAAGGCATGGGAGACCCAGTACTTC
TRBJ2-3 | TRBD2 | 16 | - | TRBV5-1 | CASSLDAGGSTDTQYF | TGCGCCAGCAGCTTGGATGCGGGAGGGAGCACAGATACGCAGTATTTT
TRBJ1-1 | TRBD1 | 12 | - | TRBV18 | CASRGLRAEAFF | TGTGCCAGCAGGGGGCTTCGGGCTGAAGCTTTCTTT
TRBJ2-1 | TRBD2 | 16 | - | TRBV9 | CASSVAGTSGSPEQFF | TGTGCCAGCAGCGTAGCTGGGACTAGCGGGTCCCCTGAGCAGTTCTTC
TRBJ1-2 | - | 14 | - | TRBV5-1 | CASSLDGGHYGYTF | TGCGCCAGCAGCTTGGACGGGGGCCACTATGGCTACACCTTC
TRBJ2-7 | - | 11 | once | TRBV7-9 | CASSISYEQYF | TGTGCCAGCAGCATCAGCTACGAGCAGTACTTC
TRBJ2-7 | TRBD2 | 16 | - | TRBV28 | CASSPWTSGRNYEQYF | TGTGCCAGCAGCCCCTGGACTAGCGGGAGGAACTACGAGCAGTACTTC
TRBJ1-2 | TRBD1 | 14 | - | TRBV18 | CASSQSGQNYGYTF | TGTGCCAGCTCACAGTCGGGACAGAACTATGGCTACACCTTC
TRBJ2-1 | - | 16 | few | TRBV11-2 | CASSLGRQGRSNEQFF | TGTGCCAGCAGCTTAGGGAGGCAGGGACGTTCGAATGAGCAGTTCTTC
TRBJ2-3 | - | 14 | - | TRBV5-1 | CASSLAGGPDTQYF | TGCGCCAGCAGCTTGGCTGGTGGCCCAGATACGCAGTATTTT
TRBJ2-7 | - | 12 | - | TRBV5-6 | CASSSWRYEQYF | TGTGCCAGCAGCTCTTGGAGGTACGAGCAGTACTTC
TRBJ2-7 | TRBD1 | 14 | - | TRBV6-1 | CASRPRDRGGEQYF | TGTGCCAGCAGGCCCCGGGACAGGGGCGGGGAGCAGTACTTC
TRBJ2-4 | - | 14 | - | TRBV28 | CASSGAGGAGIQYF | TGTGCCAGCAGCGGGGCCGGAGGGGCGGGCATTCAGTACTTC
TRBJ1-3 | - | 12 | - | TRBV19 | CATRTSGNTIYF | TGTGCCACGAGGACCTCTGGAAACACCATATATTTT
TRBJ2-4 | TRBD1 | 17 | once | TRBV5-1 | CASSLDRGRVAKNIQYF | TGCGCCAGCAGCTTGGACAGGGGAAGGGTAGCCAAAAACATTCAGTACTTC
TRBJ1-6 | TRBD1 | 16 | - | TRBV11-2 | CASSASGTGGDSPLHF | TGTGCCAGCAGCGCCTCCGGGACAGGGGGCGATTCACCCCTCCACTTT
TRBJ2-5 | - | 14 | - | TRBV2 | CASSDGQGGETQYF | TGTGCCAGCAGTGATGGGCAGGGTGGGGAGACCCAGTACTTC
TRBJ2-1 | - | 19 | - | TRBV15 | CATSRSTFLGTPPYNEQFF | TGTGCCACCAGCAGATCTACCTTTCTGGGCACGCCCCCCTACAATGAGCAGTTCTTC
TRBJ1-1 | - | 13 | once | TRBV7-9 | CASSPTWGTEAFF | TGTGCCAGCAGCCCTACCTGGGGAACTGAAGCTTTCTTT
TRBJ2-5 | - | 14 | many | TRBV18 | CASSGTLYQETQYF | TGTGCCAGCTCAGGGACATTGTACCAAGAGACCCAGTACTTC
TRBJ2-1 | TRBD2 | 16 | - | TRBV10-2 | CASSEDRLAASDEQFF | TGCGCCAGCAGTGAGGATAGACTAGCCGCCAGCGATGAGCAGTTCTTC
TRBJ1-3 | - | 14 | - | TRBV10-3 | CAISVPGQTNTIYF | TGTGCCATCAGCGTTCCGGGACAAACAAACACCATATATTTT